Below, 5 T cell receptor beta chains from the same sample are listed, as sequenced in a study of T cell responses to AZD1222 COVID-19 vaccine. Produced via immunoSEQ multiplex PCR; TCRdb's table is partial and in-frame only. Among some 110,000 clones listed, approximately 87% were seen once. The sample was peripheral blood, taken on day 0 of AZD1222 vaccination. Source of these receptors: an adult in good health.

The table lists this clone with a count of one. The chain carries TRBV2 and TRBJ2-7, with D tentatively TRBD2 (6 bases). The CDR3 covers 13 residues. Deletions cut 8 bases from V and 4 bases from J, with 15 bases between. Germline CDR1 reads SNHLY; CDR2 reads FYNNEI. This chain's CDR3 is CASSYVAEYEQYF. DNA for the CDR3: TGTGCCAGCTCCTACGTAGCGGAGTACGAGCAGTACTTC.

V and J are TRBV11-3 and TRBJ1-2, with D perhaps matching TRBD1 (6 bases). CDR1 and CDR2 from the germline V gene are SGHNT and YENEEA. The ends were cut back, 1 base at V and 5 bases at J, with 17 bases in the middle. This CDR3 has 16 residues. The CDR3 coding sequence is TGTGCCAGCAGCTTAGTATTCGGGGGGCGCAGGTATGGCTACACCTTC. Amino acid sequence: CASSLVFGGRRYGYTF.

The chain employs TRBV19 and TRBJ2-3, with D perhaps TRBD1 or TRBD2 (5 bases each). Germline V gene sequence: CDR1 LNHDA, CDR2 SQIVND (reference sequence). Trimming removed 5 bases at V and 6 bases at J, with 15 bases between. This CDR3 is 14 amino acids long. The CDR3 loop reads CASSEGRATDTQYF. DNA for the CDR3: TGTGCCAGTAGTGAGGGCAGGGCCACGGATACGCAGTATTTT.

The chain combines TRBV6-4 with TRBJ1-2, with 8 bases identical to TRBD1. V trimming: 6 bases; J trimming: 9 bases; junction bases outside the gene matches: 12. Germline values: CDR1 MRHNA, CDR2 SNTAGT. The CDR3 length is 14 residues. The CDR3 protein is CASSADREAISYTF. Written as DNA, the CDR3 is TGTGCCAGCAGCGCGGACAGGGAAGCTATCAGCTACACCTTC.

The chain links TRBV27 to TRBJ2-1; D may correspond to TRBD1 or TRBD2 (6 bases each). V shed 6 bases and J shed 6 bases, with 12 bases lying between them. The CDR3 has 13 residues. Germline values: CDR1 MNHEY, CDR2 SMNVEV (reference sequence). For the CDR3, the DNA is TGTGCCAGCAGAGGGGGAGGCCTCAATGAGCAGTTCTTC. Translating gives CASRGGGLNEQFF.